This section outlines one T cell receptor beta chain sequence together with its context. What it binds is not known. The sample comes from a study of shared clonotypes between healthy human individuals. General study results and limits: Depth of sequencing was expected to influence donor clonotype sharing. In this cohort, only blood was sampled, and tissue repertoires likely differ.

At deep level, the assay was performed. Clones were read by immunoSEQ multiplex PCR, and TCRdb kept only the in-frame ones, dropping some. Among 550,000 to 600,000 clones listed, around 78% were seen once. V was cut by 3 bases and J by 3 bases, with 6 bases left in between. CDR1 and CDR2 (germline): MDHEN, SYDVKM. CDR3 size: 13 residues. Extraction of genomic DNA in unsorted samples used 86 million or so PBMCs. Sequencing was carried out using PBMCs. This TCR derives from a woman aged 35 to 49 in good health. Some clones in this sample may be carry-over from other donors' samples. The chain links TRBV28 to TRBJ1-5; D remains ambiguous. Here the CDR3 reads CASSLTNNQPQHF. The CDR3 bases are TGTGCCAGCAGTTTGACAAACAATCAGCCCCAGCATTTT.